This TCR beta chain came from a study of shared clonotypes between healthy human individuals. For the study at large: The study used three CD4 naive, three CD4 memory, two CD8 naive and one CD8 memory plate per donor. Study-wide points: It was anticipated that sequencing depth would influence how many clonotypes donors shared.

In the study's own analysis: ImmunoSEQ sequences covered only the junction and lacked quality scores; filtering therefore differed. TCRdb's table, derived via immunoSEQ multiplex PCR, lists solely in-frame clones and lacks some. That table furnishes V, J and clone size, whereas the DNA furnished D and trimming. The sample contains 950,000 to 1,100,000 clones, more than 60% of which appear only once. As regards this clone: Antigen specificity is unknown.

The sequenced material came from memory CD4+ T cells sorted from blood. As to subset: CD45RA-negative fraction. The source of this sequence is a man aged 18-30 years in good health.

The CDR3 DNA reads TGTGCCAGCAGTTCTGGTGGCAGGCTATCCTACGAGCAGTACTTC. Translating gives CASSSGGRLSYEQYF. The rearrangement links TRBV28 to TRBJ2-7; D gene ambiguous. V lost 4 bases and J lost 1, with 14 bases in between. CDR1 and CDR2 from the germline V gene are MDHEN and SYDVKM. The CDR3 loop spans 15 amino acids.